Detailed here is one T cell receptor beta chain. The antigen is undetermined. It may be a read error: a sequence one base away is much more abundant. Bulk tissue was left unsorted, and RNA and DNA were co-extracted from 20-30 mg of it. Primary liver carcinoma in the patients was surgically resected. Collection of samples drew on five separate regions of each tumor. These data originate in a study of tumor-infiltrating lymphocytes in primary liver carcinoma. Germline CDR1 reads DFQATT; CDR2 reads SNEGSKA (reference sequence). V was pared by 3 bases and J by 8 bases, with 11 bases between. This CDR3 comprises 13 residues. Findings of the study overall: Tumor-adjacent and tumor-blood pairs shared less of their repertoires than tumor region pairs shared. Tumors carried a top-250-clone fraction significantly exceeding that of blood (p = 0.039).

TCR beta cDNA was made from 400 to 500 ng total RNA with a constant-region primer. ARM-PCR was slightly modified, and three nested multiplex PCR rounds with it gave rise to the TCR beta libraries. Forward primers for TRBV1-TRBV30 and a C-beta reverse primer served the first two PCR rounds, at approximately 10 cycles each. TCRdb re-called the multiplex PCR reads with MiXCR, one entry per CDR3 protein. The data contain roughly 100,000 distinct CDR3 sequences, roughly 80% of them singletons. Sequencing was carried out using liver tumor tissue from sampling region 3. As to subset: tumor region T3, left-lateral pole. The chain recombines TRBV20-1 with TRBJ1-6, with D uncertain. The source is a man aged 35-49 years with primary liver carcinoma and hepatitis B virus infection. The CDR3 region is CSARKGNDSPLHF. CDR3 nucleotide sequence: TGCAGTGCTAGGAAAGGGAATGATTCACCCCTCCACTTT.